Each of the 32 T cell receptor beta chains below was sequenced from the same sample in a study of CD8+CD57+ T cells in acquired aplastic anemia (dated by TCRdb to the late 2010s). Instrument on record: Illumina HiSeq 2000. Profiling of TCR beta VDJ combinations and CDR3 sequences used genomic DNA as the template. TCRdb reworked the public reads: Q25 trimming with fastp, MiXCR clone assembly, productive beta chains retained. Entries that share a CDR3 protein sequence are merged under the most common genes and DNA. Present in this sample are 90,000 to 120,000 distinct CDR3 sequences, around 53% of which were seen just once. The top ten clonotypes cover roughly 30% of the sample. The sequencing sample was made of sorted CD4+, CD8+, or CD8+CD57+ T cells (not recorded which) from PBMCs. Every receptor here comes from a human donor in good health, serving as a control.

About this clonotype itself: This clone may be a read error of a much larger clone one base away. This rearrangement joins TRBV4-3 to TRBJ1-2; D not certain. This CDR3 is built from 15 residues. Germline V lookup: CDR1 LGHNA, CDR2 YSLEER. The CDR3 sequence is CASSQGRSGLYGYAF. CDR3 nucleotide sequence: TGCGCCAGCAGCCAAGGAAGATCCGGCCTCTATGGCTACGCCTTC.

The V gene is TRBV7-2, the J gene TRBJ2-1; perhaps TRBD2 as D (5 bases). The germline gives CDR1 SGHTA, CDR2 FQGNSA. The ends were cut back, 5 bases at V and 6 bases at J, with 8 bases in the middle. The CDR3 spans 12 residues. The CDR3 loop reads CASSTEGNEQFF. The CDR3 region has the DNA TGTGCCAGCAGCACCGAGGGCAATGAGCAGTTCTTC.

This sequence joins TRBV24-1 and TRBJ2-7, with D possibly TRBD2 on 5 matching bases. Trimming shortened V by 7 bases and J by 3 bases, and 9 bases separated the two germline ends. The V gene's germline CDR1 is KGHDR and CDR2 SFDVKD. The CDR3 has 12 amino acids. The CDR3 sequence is CATSTRDYEQYF. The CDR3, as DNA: TGTGCCACCAGCACTAGAGACTACGAGCAGTACTTC.

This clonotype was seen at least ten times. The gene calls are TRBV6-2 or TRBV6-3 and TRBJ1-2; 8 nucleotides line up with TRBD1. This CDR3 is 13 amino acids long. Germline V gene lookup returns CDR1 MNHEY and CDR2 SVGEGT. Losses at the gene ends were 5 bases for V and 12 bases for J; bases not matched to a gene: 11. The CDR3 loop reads CASSHLISDRDTF. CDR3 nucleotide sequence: TGTGCCAGCAGTCACCTCATTTCGGACAGGGACACCTTC.

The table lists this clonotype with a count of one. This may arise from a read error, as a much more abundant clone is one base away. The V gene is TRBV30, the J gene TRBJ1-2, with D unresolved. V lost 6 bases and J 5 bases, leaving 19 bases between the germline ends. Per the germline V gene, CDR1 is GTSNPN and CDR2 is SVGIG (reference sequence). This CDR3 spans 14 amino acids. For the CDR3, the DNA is TGTGCCTGCAGGTCTATGGCCCGTGGATATGGCTACACCTTC. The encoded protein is CACRSMARGYGYTF. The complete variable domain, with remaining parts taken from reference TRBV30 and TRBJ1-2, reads SQTIHQWPATLVQPVGSPLSLECTVEGTSNPNLYWYRQAAGRGLQLLFYSVGIGQISSEVPQNLSASRPQDRQFILSSKKLLLSDSGFYLCACRSMARGYGYTFGSGTRLTVV.

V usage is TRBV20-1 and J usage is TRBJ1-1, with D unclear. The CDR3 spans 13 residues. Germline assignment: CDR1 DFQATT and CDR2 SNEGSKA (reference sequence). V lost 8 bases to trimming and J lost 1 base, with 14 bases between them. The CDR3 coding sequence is TGCAGTAAAGACGGTCGCGGGAACACTGAAGCTTTCTTT. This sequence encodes CSKDGRGNTEAFF.

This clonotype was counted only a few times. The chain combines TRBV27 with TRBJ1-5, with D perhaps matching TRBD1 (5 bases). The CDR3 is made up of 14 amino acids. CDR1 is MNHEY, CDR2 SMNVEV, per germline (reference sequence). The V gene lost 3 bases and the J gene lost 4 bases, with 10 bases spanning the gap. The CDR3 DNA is TGTGCCAGCAGTTTTCAGGGAGGGAATCAGCCCCAGCATTTT. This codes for CASSFQGGNQPQHF.

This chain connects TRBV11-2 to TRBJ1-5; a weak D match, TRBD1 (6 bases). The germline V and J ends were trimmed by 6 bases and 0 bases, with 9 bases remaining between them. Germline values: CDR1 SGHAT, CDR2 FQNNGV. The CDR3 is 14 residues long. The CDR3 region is CASRGGGSNQPQHF. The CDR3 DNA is TGTGCCAGCAGGGGAGGGGGTAGCAATCAGCCCCAGCATTTT.

The CDR3 DNA sequence: TGTGCCAGCAGCCTGGGACAGCTCAATCAGCCCCAGCATTTT. This translates into CASSLGQLNQPQHF. The chain has TRBV5-6 and TRBJ1-5, with 7 bases that match TRBD1. V shed 4 bases and J 3 bases; nucleotides not matched to a gene: 4. CDR3 size: 14 residues. Germline loops: CDR1 SGHDT, CDR2 YYEEEE.

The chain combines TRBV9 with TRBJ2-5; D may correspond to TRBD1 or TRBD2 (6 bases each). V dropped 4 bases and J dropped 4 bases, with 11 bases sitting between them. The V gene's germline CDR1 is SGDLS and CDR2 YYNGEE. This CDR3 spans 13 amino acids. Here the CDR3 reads CASSPGAGETQYF. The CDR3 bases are TGTGCCAGCAGCCCGGGGGCTGGAGAGACCCAGTACTTC.

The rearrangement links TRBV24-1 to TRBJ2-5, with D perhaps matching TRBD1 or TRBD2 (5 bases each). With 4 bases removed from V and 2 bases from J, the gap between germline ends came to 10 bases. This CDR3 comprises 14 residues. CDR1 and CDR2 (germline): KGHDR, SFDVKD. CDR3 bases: TGTGCCACCAGTGACCGGGGCCCTCAAGAGACCCAGTACTTC. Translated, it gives CATSDRGPQETQYF.

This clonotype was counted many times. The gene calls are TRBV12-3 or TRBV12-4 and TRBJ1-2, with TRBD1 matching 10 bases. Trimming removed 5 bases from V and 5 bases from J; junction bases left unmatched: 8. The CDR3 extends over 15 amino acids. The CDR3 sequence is CASSASTGGNYGYTF. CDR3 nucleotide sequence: TGTGCCAGCAGTGCCTCGACAGGGGGCAATTATGGCTACACCTTC.

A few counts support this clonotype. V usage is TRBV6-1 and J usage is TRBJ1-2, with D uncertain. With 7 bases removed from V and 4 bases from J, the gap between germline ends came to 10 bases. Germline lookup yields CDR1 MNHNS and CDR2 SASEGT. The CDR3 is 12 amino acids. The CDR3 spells CASIEQTYGYTF. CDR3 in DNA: TGTGCCAGCATCGAACAGACCTATGGCTACACCTTC.

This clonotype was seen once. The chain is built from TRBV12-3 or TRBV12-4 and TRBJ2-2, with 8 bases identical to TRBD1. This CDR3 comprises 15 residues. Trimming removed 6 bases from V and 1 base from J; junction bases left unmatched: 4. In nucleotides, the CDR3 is TGTGCCAGCAGCTCCGGGACAGGGAACACCGGGGAGCTGTTTTTT. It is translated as CASSSGTGNTGELFF.

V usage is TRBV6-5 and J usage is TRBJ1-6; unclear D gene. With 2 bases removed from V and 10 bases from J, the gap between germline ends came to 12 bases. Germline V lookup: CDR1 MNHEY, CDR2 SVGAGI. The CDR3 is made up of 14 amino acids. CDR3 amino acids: CASSYLSDRSPLHF. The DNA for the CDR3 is TGTGCCAGCAGTTACCTCTCAGATAGATCACCCCTCCACTTT.

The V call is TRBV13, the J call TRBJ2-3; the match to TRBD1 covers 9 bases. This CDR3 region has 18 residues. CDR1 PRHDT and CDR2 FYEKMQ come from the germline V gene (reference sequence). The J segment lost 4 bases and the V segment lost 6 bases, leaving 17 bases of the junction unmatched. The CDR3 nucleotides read TGTGCCAGCAGTCCCAACGCTGTGACGGGACAGGGACCAGATACGCAGTATTTT. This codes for CASSPNAVTGQGPDTQYF.

The CDR3 loop reads CASSVAGGWNEQFF. Here the CDR3 DNA reads TGTGCCAGCAGCGTGGCAGGGGGGTGGAATGAGCAGTTCTTC. The chain combines TRBV11-2 with TRBJ2-1, with D tentatively TRBD1 (7 bases). V dropped 5 bases and J dropped 7 bases, with 15 bases sitting between them. This CDR3 contains 14 residues. Germline V gives CDR1 SGHAT, CDR2 FQNNGV.

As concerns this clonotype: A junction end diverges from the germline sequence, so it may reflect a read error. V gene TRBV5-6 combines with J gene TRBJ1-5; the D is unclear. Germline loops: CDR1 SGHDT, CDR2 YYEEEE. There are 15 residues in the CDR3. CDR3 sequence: CASSLFWVSDQPQHF. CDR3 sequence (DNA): TGTGCCAGCAGCTTGTTCTGGGTTAGCGATCAGCCCCAGCATTTT.

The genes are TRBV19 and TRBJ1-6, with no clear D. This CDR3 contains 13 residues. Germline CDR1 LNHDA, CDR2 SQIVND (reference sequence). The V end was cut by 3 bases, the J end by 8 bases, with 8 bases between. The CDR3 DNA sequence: TGTGCCAGTAGTATTAATGGCGATTCACCCCTCCACTTT. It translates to CASSINGDSPLHF.

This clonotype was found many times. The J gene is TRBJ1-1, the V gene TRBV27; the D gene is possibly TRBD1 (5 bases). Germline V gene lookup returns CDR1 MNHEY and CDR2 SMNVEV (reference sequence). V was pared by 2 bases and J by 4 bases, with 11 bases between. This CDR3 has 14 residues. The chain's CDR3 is CASSLGGVGTEAFF. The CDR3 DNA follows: TGTGCCAGCAGTTTAGGGGGAGTAGGCACTGAAGCTTTCTTT.

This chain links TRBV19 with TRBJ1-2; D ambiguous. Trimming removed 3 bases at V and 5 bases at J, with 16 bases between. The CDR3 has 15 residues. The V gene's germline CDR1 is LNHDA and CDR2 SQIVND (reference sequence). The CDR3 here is CASSIDRTTLYGYTF. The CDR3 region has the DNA TGTGCCAGTAGTATCGACCGGACTACTTTATATGGCTACACCTTC.

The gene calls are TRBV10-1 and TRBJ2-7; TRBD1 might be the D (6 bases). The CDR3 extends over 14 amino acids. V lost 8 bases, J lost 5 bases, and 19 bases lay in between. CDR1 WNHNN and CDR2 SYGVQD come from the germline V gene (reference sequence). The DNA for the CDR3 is TGCGCCAGCTCCCAGGGCAGGGGATCCGACGAGCAGTACTTC. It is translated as CASSQGRGSDEQYF.

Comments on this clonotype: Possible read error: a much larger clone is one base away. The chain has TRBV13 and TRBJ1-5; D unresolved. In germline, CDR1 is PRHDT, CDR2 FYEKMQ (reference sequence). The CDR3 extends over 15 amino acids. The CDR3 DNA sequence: TGTGCCAGCAGCTTAGGCCGAGGGAGCAGTCAGCCCCAGCATTTT. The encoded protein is CASSLGRGSSQPQHF.

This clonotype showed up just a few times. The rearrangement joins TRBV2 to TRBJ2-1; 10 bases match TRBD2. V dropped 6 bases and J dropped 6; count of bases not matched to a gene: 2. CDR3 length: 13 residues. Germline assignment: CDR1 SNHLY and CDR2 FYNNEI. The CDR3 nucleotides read TGTGCCAGCAGGAGGACTAGCGGCAATGAGCAGTTCTTC. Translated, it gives CASRRTSGNEQFF.

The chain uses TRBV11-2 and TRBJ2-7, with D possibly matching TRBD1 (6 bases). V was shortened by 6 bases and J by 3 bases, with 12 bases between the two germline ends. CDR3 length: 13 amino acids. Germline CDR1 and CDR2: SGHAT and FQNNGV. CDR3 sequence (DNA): TGTGCCAGCAGATCCGGGACATACTACGAGCAGTACTTC. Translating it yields CASRSGTYYEQYF.

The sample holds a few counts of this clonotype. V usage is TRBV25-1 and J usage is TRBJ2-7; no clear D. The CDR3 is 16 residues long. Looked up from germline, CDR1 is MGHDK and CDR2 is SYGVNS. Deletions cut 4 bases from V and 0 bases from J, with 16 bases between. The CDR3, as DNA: TGTGCCAGCAGTGCTAGAGAGGCAGGCAGCTCCTACGAGCAGTACTTC. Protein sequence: CASSAREAGSSYEQYF.

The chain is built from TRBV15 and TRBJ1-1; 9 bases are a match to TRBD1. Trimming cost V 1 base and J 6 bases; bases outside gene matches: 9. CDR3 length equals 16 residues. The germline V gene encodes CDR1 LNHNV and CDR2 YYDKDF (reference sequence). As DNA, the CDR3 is TGTGCCACCAGCAGAGGCTTTATGGACAGGGGCGCTGAAGCTTTCTTT. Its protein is CATSRGFMDRGAEAFF.

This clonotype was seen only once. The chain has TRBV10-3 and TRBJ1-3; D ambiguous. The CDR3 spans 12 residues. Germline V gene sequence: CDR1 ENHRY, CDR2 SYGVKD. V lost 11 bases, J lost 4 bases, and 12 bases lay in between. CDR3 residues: CAVYSYGNTIYF. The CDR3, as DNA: TGTGCCGTCTACAGTTACGGAAACACCATATATTTT.

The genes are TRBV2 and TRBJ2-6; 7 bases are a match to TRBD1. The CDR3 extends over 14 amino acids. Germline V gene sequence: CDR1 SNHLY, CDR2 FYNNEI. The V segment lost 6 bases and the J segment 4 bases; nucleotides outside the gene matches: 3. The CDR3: CASRQGSGANVLTF. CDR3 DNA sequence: TGTGCCAGCAGACAGGGGTCCGGGGCCAACGTCCTGACTTTC.

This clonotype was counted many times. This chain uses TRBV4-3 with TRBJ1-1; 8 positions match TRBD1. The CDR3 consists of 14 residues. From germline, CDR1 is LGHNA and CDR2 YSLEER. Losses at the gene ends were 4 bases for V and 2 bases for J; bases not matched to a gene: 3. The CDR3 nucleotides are TGCGCCAGCAGCCTAGGACAGGGTAACACTGAAGCTTTCTTT. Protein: CASSLGQGNTEAFF.

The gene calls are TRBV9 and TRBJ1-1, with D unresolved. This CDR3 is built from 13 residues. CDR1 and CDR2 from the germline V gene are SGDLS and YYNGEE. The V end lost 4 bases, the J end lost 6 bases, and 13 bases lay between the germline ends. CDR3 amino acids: CASSPSGVAEAFF. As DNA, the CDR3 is TGTGCCAGCAGCCCCAGTGGAGTGGCTGAAGCTTTCTTT.

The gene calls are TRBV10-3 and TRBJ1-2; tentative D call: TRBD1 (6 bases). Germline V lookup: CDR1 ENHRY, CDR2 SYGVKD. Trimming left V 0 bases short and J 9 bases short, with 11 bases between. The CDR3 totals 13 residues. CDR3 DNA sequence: TGTGCCATCAGTGAGTCAGGGACAACCAGCTACACCTTC. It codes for CAISESGTTSYTF.